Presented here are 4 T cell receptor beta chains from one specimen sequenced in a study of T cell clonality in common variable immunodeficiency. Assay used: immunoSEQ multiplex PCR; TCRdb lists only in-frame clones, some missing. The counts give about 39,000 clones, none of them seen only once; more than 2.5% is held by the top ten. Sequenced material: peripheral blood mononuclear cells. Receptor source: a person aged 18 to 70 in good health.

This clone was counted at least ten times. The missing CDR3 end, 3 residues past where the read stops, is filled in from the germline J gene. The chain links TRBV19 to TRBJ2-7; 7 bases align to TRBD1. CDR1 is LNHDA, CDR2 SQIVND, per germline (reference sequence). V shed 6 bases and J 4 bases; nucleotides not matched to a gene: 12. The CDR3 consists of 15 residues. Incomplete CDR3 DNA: TGTGCCAGTAGCCCGTTCATGACAGGGCAATACGAG. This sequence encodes CASSPFMTGQYE. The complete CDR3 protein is CASSPFMTGQYEQYF.

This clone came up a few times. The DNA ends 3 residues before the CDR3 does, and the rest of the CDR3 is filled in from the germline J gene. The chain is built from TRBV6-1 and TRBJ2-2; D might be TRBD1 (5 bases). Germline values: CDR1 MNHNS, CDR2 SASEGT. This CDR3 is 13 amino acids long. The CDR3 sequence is CASSDQGSSPLFF. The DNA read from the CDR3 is TGTGCCAGCAGTGATCAGGGATCCTCACCG.

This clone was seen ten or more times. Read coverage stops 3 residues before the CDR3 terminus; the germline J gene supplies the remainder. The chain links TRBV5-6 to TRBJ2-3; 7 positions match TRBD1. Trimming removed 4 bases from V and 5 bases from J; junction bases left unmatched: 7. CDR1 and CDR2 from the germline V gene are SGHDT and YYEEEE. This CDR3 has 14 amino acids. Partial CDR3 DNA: TGTGCCAGCAGCCCCACAGGGGACGGAGATACG. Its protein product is CASSPTGDGDT. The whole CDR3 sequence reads CASSPTGDGDTQYF.

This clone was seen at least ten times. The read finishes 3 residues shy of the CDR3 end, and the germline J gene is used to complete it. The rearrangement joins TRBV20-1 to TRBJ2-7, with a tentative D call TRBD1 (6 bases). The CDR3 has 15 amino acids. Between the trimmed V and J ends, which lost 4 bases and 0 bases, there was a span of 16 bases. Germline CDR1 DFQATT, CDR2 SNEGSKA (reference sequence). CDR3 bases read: TGCAGTGCTACCCCCGACGGGACATACTCCTACGAG. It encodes CSATPDGTYSYE. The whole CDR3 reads CSATPDGTYSYEQYF.